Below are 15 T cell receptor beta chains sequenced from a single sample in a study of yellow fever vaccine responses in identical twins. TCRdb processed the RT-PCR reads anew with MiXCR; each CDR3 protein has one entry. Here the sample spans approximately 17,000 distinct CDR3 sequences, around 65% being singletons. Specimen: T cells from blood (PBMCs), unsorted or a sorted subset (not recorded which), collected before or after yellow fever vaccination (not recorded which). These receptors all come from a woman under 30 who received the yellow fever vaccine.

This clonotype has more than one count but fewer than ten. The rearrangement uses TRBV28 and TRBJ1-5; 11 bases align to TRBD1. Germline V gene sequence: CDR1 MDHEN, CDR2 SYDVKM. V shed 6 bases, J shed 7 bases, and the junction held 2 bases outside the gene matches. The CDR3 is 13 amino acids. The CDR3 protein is CASRGQGDQPQHF. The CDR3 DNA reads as TGTGCCAGCAGGGGACAGGGGGACCAGCCCCAGCATTTT.

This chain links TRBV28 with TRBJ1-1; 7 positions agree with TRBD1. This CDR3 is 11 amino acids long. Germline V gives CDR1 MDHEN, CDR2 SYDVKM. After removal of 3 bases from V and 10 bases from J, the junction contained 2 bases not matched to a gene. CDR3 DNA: TGTGCCAGCAGTTTTGGGACAGTAGCTTTCTTT. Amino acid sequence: CASSFGTVAFF. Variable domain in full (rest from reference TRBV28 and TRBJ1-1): DVKVTQSSRYLVKRTGEKVFLECVQDMDHENMFWYRQDPGLGLRLIYFSYDVKMKEKGDIPEGYSVSREKKERFSLILESASTNQTSMYLCASSFGTVAFFGQGTRLTVV.

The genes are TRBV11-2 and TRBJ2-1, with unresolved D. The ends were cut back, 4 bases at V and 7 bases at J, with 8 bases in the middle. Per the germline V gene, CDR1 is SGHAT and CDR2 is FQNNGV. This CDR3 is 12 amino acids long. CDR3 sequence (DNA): TGTGCCAGCAGCTCCTCCCCAAATGAGCAGTTCTTC. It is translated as CASSSSPNEQFF.

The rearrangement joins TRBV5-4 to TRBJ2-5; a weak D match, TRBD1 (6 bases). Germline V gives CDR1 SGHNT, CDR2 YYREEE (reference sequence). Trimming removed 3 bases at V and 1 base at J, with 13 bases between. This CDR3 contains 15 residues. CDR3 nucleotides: TGTGCCAGCAGCTCAAACGGGACACCCCAAGAGACCCAGTACTTC. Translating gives CASSSNGTPQETQYF.

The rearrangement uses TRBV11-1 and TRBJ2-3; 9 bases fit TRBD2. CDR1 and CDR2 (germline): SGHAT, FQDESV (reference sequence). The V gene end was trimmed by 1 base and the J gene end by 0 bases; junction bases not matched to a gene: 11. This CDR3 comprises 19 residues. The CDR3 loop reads CASSLGLGSGGQSTDTQYF. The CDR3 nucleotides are TGTGCCAGCAGCTTAGGCCTTGGTAGCGGGGGCCAAAGCACAGATACGCAGTATTTT.

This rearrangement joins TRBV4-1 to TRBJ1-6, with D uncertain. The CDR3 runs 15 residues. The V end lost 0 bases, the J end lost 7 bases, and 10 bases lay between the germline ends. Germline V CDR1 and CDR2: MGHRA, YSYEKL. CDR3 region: CASSQDQVPNSPLHF. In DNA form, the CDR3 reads TGCGCCAGCAGCCAAGATCAAGTCCCGAATTCACCCCTCCACTTT.

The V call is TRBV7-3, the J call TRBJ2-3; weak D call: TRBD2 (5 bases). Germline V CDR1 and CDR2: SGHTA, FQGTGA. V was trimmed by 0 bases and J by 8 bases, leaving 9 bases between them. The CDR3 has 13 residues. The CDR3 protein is CASSLTDLGTQYF. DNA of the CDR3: TGTGCCAGCAGCTTAACGGACTTGGGTACGCAGTATTTT.

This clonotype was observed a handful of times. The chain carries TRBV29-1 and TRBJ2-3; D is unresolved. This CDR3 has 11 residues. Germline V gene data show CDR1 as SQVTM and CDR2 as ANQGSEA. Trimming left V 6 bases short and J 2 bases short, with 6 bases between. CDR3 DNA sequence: TGCAGCGTATCCCTCACAGATACGCAGTATTTT. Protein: CSVSLTDTQYF.

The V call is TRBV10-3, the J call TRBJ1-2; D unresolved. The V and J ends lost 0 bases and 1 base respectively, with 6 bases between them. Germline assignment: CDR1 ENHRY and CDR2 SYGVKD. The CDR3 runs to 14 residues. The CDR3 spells CAISESNGNYGYTF. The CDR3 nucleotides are TGTGCCATCAGTGAGTCCAACGGTAACTATGGCTACACCTTC.

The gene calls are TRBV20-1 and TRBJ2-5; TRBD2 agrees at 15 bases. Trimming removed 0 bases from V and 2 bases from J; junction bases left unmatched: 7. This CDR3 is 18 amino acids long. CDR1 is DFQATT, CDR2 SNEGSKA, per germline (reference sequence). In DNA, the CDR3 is TGCAGTGCTAGAGACAGGAGGACTAGCGGGAGGGAACAAGAGACCCAGTACTTC. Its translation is CSARDRRTSGREQETQYF.

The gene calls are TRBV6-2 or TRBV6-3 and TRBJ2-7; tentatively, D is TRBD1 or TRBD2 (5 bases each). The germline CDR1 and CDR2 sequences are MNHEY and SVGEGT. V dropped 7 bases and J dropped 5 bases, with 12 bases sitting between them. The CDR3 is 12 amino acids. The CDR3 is CASTHRRNEQYF. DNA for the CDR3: TGTGCCAGCACCCACAGGAGGAACGAGCAGTACTTC.

Here the CDR3 reads CASSLTSGKAEQFF. CDR3 nucleotide sequence: TGTGCCAGCAGCTTGACTAGCGGGAAGGCTGAGCAGTTCTTC. The V gene is TRBV7-3, the J gene TRBJ2-1, with TRBD2 matching over 11 bases. Germline V gene sequence: CDR1 SGHTA, CDR2 FQGTGA. V gave up 3 bases and J gave up 9 bases; unmatched junction bases: 4. The CDR3 loop spans 14 amino acids.

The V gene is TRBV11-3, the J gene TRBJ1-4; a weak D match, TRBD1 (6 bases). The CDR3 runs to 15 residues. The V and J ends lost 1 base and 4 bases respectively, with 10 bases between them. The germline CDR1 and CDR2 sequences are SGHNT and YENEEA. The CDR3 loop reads CASSLAGQINEKLFF. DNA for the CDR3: TGTGCCAGCAGCTTAGCCGGACAGATTAATGAAAAACTGTTTTTT.

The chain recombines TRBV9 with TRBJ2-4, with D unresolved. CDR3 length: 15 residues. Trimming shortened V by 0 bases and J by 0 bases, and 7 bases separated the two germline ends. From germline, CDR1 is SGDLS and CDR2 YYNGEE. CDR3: CASSVGPIAKNIQYF. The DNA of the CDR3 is TGTGCCAGCAGCGTAGGGCCCATAGCCAAAAACATTCAGTACTTC.

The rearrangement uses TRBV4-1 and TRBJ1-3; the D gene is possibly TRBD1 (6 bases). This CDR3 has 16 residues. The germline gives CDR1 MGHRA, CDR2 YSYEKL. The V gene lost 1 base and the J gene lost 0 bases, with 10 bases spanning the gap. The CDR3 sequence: CASSQATGSSGNTIYF. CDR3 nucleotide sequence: TGCGCCAGCAGCCAAGCAACAGGGAGCTCTGGAAACACCATATATTTT.